These 16 T cell receptor beta chains originate from one sample sequenced in a study of breast tumors, draining lymph nodes, adjacent tissues (dated by TCRdb to 2016 to 2017). The axillary draining lymph nodes of breast cancer patients were the source of the lymph node samples. Library preparation employed multiplex PCR. Instrument used: Illumina HiSeq 2000. Clones were called with MiXCR by TCRdb after fastp trimmed the public reads at Q25, and only in-frame beta chains were retained. Every CDR3 protein is listed once, alongside the most common genes and DNA of its rows. The sample includes approximately 230,000 distinct CDR3 sequences, with less than 40% observed a single time. Jointly, the top ten make up over 3.5% of the sample. Sample: axillary lymph node tissue. The origin of the receptors is a female donor with breast cancer. Some clones in this sample may be carry-over from other donors' samples.

This clonotype was detected a few times. A much bigger clone sits one base away, suggesting this may be a read error. This chain uses TRBV9 with TRBJ2-1; the D gene is possibly TRBD1 (5 bases). This CDR3 comprises 14 residues. Germline V gene sequence: CDR1 SGDLS, CDR2 YYNGEE. This CDR3 reads CASSVGSLDNEQSF. CDR3 nucleotide sequence: TGTGCCAGCAGCGTAGGATCCTTGGACAATGAGCAGTCCTTC.

The sample holds many counts of this clonotype. A junction boundary mismatches the germline segment, possibly from a read error. The chain carries TRBV19 and TRBJ2-2; maybe TRBD2 (5 bases). The CDR3 has 15 residues. The germline CDR1 and CDR2 sequences are LNHDA and SQIVND (reference sequence). Here the CDR3 reads CASSKGAANTGELFF. The CDR3 nucleotides are TGTGCCAGCAGTAAGGGAGCGGCGAACACCGGGGAGCTGTTTTTT.

This clonotype was seen at least ten times. The chain's CDR3 is CASSPRQGGYTF. Written as DNA, the CDR3 is TGTGCCAGCAGCCCCCGACAGGGGGGCTACACCTTC. The chain is built from TRBV11-3 and TRBJ1-2; the match to TRBD1 covers 8 bases. J gave up 8 bases and V 5 bases, and 4 bases lay outside the gene matches. The CDR3 covers 12 residues. CDR1 SGHNT and CDR2 YENEEA come from the germline V gene.

Remarks on this clonotype: It may be a read error: a sequence one base away is much more abundant. The chain links TRBV5-8 to TRBJ2-5; TRBD2 matches at 13 bases. CDR3 length: 16 residues. Per the germline V gene, CDR1 is SGHTS and CDR2 is YDEGEE. The junction had 8 bases not matched to a gene; V was cut back by 4 bases and J by 5 bases. The CDR3 sequence: CASSETSGRAYETQYF. The CDR3 region has the DNA TGTGCCAGCAGCGAAACTAGCGGGAGGGCCTATGAGACCCAGTACTTC.

This clonotype was observed many times. The CDR3 bases are TGCGCCAGCAGCCAAGTTAGGGGGCTCACAGATACGCAGTATTTT. Protein sequence: CASSQVRGLTDTQYF. The genes are TRBV4-3 and TRBJ2-3, with 7 bases aligning to TRBD1. The CDR3 length is 15 residues. V shed 1 base, J shed 2 bases, and the junction held 3 bases outside the gene matches. Germline-derived CDR1 and CDR2 are LGHNA and YSLEER.

This clonotype showed up many times. This rearrangement joins TRBV7-9 to TRBJ2-3; 7 nucleotides align to TRBD1. The CDR3 runs 15 residues. Per the germline V gene, CDR1 is SEHNR and CDR2 is FQNEAQ (reference sequence). V lost 2 bases, J lost 3 bases, and 5 bases stayed unmatched. The CDR3 region has the DNA TGTGCCAGCAGCTTAAGGGGGCAAGGAACAGATACGCAGTATTTT. As protein: CASSLRGQGTDTQYF. Combining the CDR3 with reference TRBV7-9 and TRBJ2-3 gives the whole variable domain DTGVSQNPRHKITKRGQNVTFRCDPISEHNRLYWYRQTLGQGPEFLTYFQNEAQLEKSRLLSDRFSAERPKGSFSTLEIQRTEQGDSAMYLCASSLRGQGTDTQYFGPGTRLTVL.

As for this clonotype: A read error may account for a junction end that differs from germline. The CDR3 sequence: CASSHSRGSSDEQFF. CDR3 nucleotide sequence: TGTGCCAGCAGTCACTCGAGAGGGTCTAGCGATGAGCAGTTCTTC. The chain carries TRBV6-5 and TRBJ2-1, with a tentative D call TRBD2 (6 bases). CDR1 and CDR2 from the germline V gene are MNHEY and SVGAGI. The CDR3 extends over 15 amino acids.

Concerning this clonotype: Just one base apart from a much larger clone, this may be a read error. The V and J genes are TRBV19 and TRBJ2-1; 7 bases match TRBD1. The CDR3 runs to 14 residues. Germline CDR1 LNHDA, CDR2 SQIVND (reference sequence). The CDR3 coding sequence is TGCGCCGGCGCCCATGAGGGGGCACACAATGAGCAGTTCTTC. Residues: CAGAHEGAHNEQFF.

On this clonotype itself: This may be a read error: a much more frequent sequence differs by one nucleotide. The chain links TRBV20-1 to TRBJ2-7; the match to TRBD2 covers 8 bases. V lost 0 bases and J lost 6; bases outside the gene matches: 7. From germline, CDR1 is DFQATT and CDR2 SNEGSKA (reference sequence). There are 14 residues in the CDR3. CDR3 nucleotides: TGCAGTGCTAGAGATCTTAGCGGGGCTTCCGAGCAGTACTTC. It is translated as CSARDLSGASEQYF.

Only a few counts were recorded for this clonotype. This chain links TRBV27 with TRBJ2-7; D unclear. This CDR3 spans 14 amino acids. V shed 3 bases and J shed 4 bases, with 13 bases lying between them. Germline V gene lookup returns CDR1 MNHEY and CDR2 SMNVEV (reference sequence). CDR3 sequence reads: CASSFRPGAYEQYF. In DNA, the CDR3 is TGTGCCAGCAGTTTCCGTCCGGGTGCGTACGAGCAGTACTTC.

This clonotype was picked up many times. The chain combines TRBV7-2 with TRBJ2-5, with 9 bases identical to TRBD2. CDR3 length: 15 residues. V was pared by 4 bases and J by 5 bases, with 8 bases of the junction left unmatched. The V gene's germline CDR1 is SGHTA and CDR2 FQGNSA. CDR3 sequence (DNA): TGTGCCAGCAGCTCTAGCGGGGCTTGGGGGGAGACCCAGTACTTC. Protein product: CASSSSGAWGETQYF.

This clonotype showed up just once. V and J are TRBV15 and TRBJ2-7, with D perhaps matching TRBD1 or TRBD2 (5 bases each). From germline, CDR1 is LNHNV and CDR2 YYDKDF (reference sequence). The CDR3 has 14 residues. Trimming shortened V by 3 bases and J by 2 bases, and 11 bases separated the two germline ends. CDR3 in amino acids: CATSSLRGTYEQYF. CDR3 sequence (DNA): TGTGCCACCAGCAGCTTGAGGGGCACCTACGAGCAGTACTTC.

This clonotype was seen only a few times. The limits of the CDR3 on the DNA are not certain, so only TCRdb's listed CDR3 is given. This CDR3 reads CATSDFASGSTLYF. The J gene is TRBJ2-5, the V gene TRBV24-1; TRBD2, the table's D call, lacks a check against the DNA. Germline lookup yields CDR1 KGHDR and CDR2 SFDVKD. With termini counted, the CDR3 has 14 amino acids.

The chain recombines TRBV10-3 with TRBJ2-3; 16 bases map to TRBD2. Germline CDR1 reads ENHRY; CDR2 reads SYGVKD. The ends lost 4 bases at V and 4 bases at J; junction bases unmatched: 11. The CDR3 contains 19 residues. The CDR3 region is CAISVIRSGTSGRADTQYF. The CDR3, as DNA: TGTGCCATCAGTGTGATCCGATCCGGGACTAGCGGGAGGGCAGATACGCAGTATTTT.

This clonotype appeared many times. The chain is built from TRBV7-2 and TRBJ1-2; TRBD1 is a possible D gene (5 bases). Trimming took off 5 bases at V and 7 bases at J, with 14 bases between the two ends. Germline V gives CDR1 SGHTA, CDR2 FQGNSA. The CDR3 extends over 13 amino acids. CDR3: CASSKAGYPGYTF. The CDR3 DNA reads TGTGCCAGCAGCAAGGCAGGGTACCCTGGCTACACCTTC.

This clonotype has a count of ten or more. The chain combines TRBV7-2 with TRBJ1-5; D not certain. The CDR3 is 13 amino acids. V lost 3 bases and J lost 5, with 8 bases in between. Germline CDR1 and CDR2: SGHTA and FQGNSA. CDR3 residues: CASSLSRDQPQHF. The CDR3 DNA reads TGTGCCAGCAGCTTGAGTCGGGATCAGCCCCAGCATTTT.